Listed below are T cell receptor beta chains from one sample, sequenced in a study of coeliac disease. Generated by immunoSEQ multiplex PCR, the TCRdb table keeps only in-frame clones and is missing some. The sample carries over 3,500 clones, 69% recorded once. The sequencing sample was made of intraepithelial lymphocytes from the gut. Every receptor here comes from a man between 25 and 39 years old with celiac disease. Both conserved end residues are part of each CDR3. A row's size may be missing; if present it is once, few, many or a size class.

CDR3aa,j_gene,abundance,v_gene
CASTAGTGGNYEQYF,TRBJ2-7,-,TRBV19
CASSPQGSQPQHF,TRBJ1-5,-,TRBV11-2
CASSSTGGESGWNTEAFF,TRBJ1-1,-,TRBV7-2
CASSLVGGGTADTQYF,TRBJ2-3,-,TRBV5-6
CASSLGTGAGNTIYF,TRBJ1-3,-,TRBV7-9
CASSDRGHEQYF,TRBJ2-7,-,TRBV5-6
CASSQGQGRGEQFF,TRBJ2-1,few,TRBV2
CASSCLREVDEQYF,TRBJ2-7,-,TRBV28
CASSEFRVAGELFF,TRBJ2-2,-,TRBV25-1
CASSGAPDSYGYTF,TRBJ1-2,few,TRBV5-1
CASSPPGGLETQYF,TRBJ2-5,few,TRBV18
CAWSVVWGHEQYF,TRBJ2-7,few,TRBV30
CASSESGSAIYNEQFF,TRBJ2-1,-,TRBV6-1
CASRLLYTDTQYF,TRBJ2-3,-,TRBV6-5
CASSPYRGRPLSGNTIYF,TRBJ1-3,few,TRBV18
CAIQTERDYYGYTF,TRBJ1-2,-,TRBV10-3
CASSLATSGRGTGELFF,TRBJ2-2,-,TRBV7-2
CASSQEPRGSTDTQYF,TRBJ2-3,-,TRBV4-2
CASSNDPPAAYNSPLHF,TRBJ1-6,-,TRBV21-1
CASSVGGGDLLNEQFF,TRBJ2-1,-,TRBV9
CAISEPLGGRTGELFF,TRBJ2-2,-,TRBV10-3
CAWSPGANYNEQFF,TRBJ2-1,-,TRBV30
CASSLGALGEKLFF,TRBJ1-4,-,TRBV6-5
CASSADRNTKAFF,TRBJ1-1,-,TRBV2
CASSPVEGLNTGELFF,TRBJ2-2,-,TRBV5-4
CASRSGLAGGGQFF,TRBJ2-1,-,TRBV7-2
CASSEPYWGILAGSLYEQYF,TRBJ2-7,-,TRBV2
CASSSLTLFDRVGNYGYTF,TRBJ1-2,-,TRBV28
CASSIAGVYSNQPQHF,TRBJ1-5,-,TRBV19
CASGGQVNEKLFF,TRBJ1-4,-,TRBV19
CASSAPRAGGYTF,TRBJ1-2,few,TRBV9
CAISGAAGELFF,TRBJ2-2,-,TRBV10-3
CASRPGGQANYGYTF,TRBJ1-2,-,TRBV6-6
CASSPGTSGNTNTGELFF,TRBJ2-2,-,TRBV4-2
CATSAGGQVNNEQFF,TRBJ2-1,-,TRBV15
CASSLSNGGETQYF,TRBJ2-5,-,TRBV7-2
CAWSGGGLGGTTEAFF,TRBJ1-1,-,TRBV30
CASSDNPGGNTKAFF,TRBJ1-1,-,TRBV10-2
CAWSTAAGGSYEQYF,TRBJ2-7,-,TRBV30
CASSFWTGGSYGYTF,TRBJ1-2,-,TRBV28
CASRGQGGNSPLHF,TRBJ1-6,-,TRBV28
CASSFTQTSGSLIF,TRBJ2-1,-,TRBV27
CSAPIETQYF,TRBJ2-5,few,TRBV20-1
CASSPGVHYEQYF,TRBJ2-7,-,TRBV5-5
CASGGDRNSPLHF,TRBJ1-6,-,TRBV7-9
CASSVGPAGETYNEQFF,TRBJ2-1,-,TRBV9
CATSRDDTLTYEQYF,TRBJ2-7,few,TRBV15
CASSEAAGTQRYEQYF,TRBJ2-7,few,TRBV6-1
CASSYSANNYGYTF,TRBJ1-2,-,TRBV6-5
CASSQGTFKAFF,TRBJ1-1,few,TRBV7-2
CASSYQGVGQQYF,TRBJ2-7,-,TRBV6-5
CAWTAGTAGLQPQHF,TRBJ1-5,-,TRBV30
CASSPGLGGSSDTQYF,TRBJ2-3,-,TRBV4-1
CASLDYGSDHTEAFF,TRBJ1-1,-,TRBV30
CSVRATSGHGELFF,TRBJ2-2,-,TRBV29-1